The 9 T cell receptor beta chains given below trace back to one sample, sequenced in a study of blood T cell repertoires in COVID-19. Produced via immunoSEQ multiplex PCR; TCRdb's table is partial and in-frame only. The repertoire holds over 250,000 clones, with under 90% as singletons. The specimen was PBMCs or T cells enriched from blood (not recorded which). The receptors stem from a man younger than 45 with acute COVID-19.

The chain links TRBV6-5 to TRBJ1-2; 7 bases are shared with TRBD1. The CDR3 runs 15 residues. V shed 6 bases, J shed 5 bases, and the junction held 12 bases outside the gene matches. CDR1 is MNHEY and CDR2 is SVGAGI in the germline V gene. The CDR3 sequence is CASRQPGQTSYGYTF. The CDR3 DNA reads as TGTGCCAGCAGGCAACCGGGACAGACGTCGTATGGCTACACCTTC.

The chain joins TRBV6-5 to TRBJ2-1; TRBD2 aligns across 10 bases. Germline-derived CDR1 and CDR2 are MNHEY and SVGAGI. The CDR3 loop spans 15 amino acids. After removal of 6 bases from V and 3 bases from J, the junction contained 5 bases not matched to a gene. In DNA form, the CDR3 reads TGTGCCAGCAGCCGTAGCGGGGGGCACTACAATGAGCAGTTCTTC. Translated, it gives CASSRSGGHYNEQFF.

V gene TRBV28 combines with J gene TRBJ1-5; perhaps TRBD1 as D (5 bases). Trimming removed 10 bases from V and 3 bases from J, with 16 bases in between. Germline V gene data show CDR1 as MDHEN and CDR2 as SYDVKM. This CDR3 comprises 14 residues. DNA of the CDR3: TGTGCCACCCTGATGGGGGGGAACAATCAGCCCCAGCATTTT. It yields the protein CATLMGGNNQPQHF.

The V and J genes are TRBV19 and TRBJ2-2; TRBD1 might be the D (5 bases). CDR1 is LNHDA, CDR2 SQIVND, per germline (reference sequence). This CDR3 spans 14 amino acids. With 8 bases removed from V and 0 bases from J, the gap between germline ends came to 10 bases. The CDR3 loop reads CASWARANTGELFF. CDR3 coding DNA: TGTGCCAGTTGGGCCAGGGCGAACACCGGGGAGCTGTTTTTT.

This chain uses TRBV7-2 with TRBJ1-3; D gene uncertain. CDR3 size: 16 residues. V lost 4 bases and J 6 bases, leaving 19 bases between the germline ends. Germline CDR1 reads SGHTA; CDR2 reads FQGNSA. The CDR3 coding sequence is TGTGCCAGCAGCTCCACACTTATCCTTGAGGTAAACACCATATATTTT. Protein sequence: CASSSTLILEVNTIYF.

V is TRBV14 and J is TRBJ1-1, with no clear D. The CDR3 has 13 residues. V lost 3 bases and J 5 bases, leaving 10 bases between the germline ends. The V gene's germline CDR1 is SGHDN and CDR2 FVKESK. CDR3 protein: CASSQRLATEAFF. CDR3 nucleotide sequence: TGTGCCAGCAGCCAGCGGCTTGCAACTGAAGCTTTCTTT.

CDR3 sequence (DNA): TGTGCCACCAGTGATTCGGGGGGGGGCTACAATGAGCAGTTCTTC. Translation gives CATSDSGGGYNEQFF. The V and J genes are TRBV24-1 and TRBJ2-1; 8 bases fit TRBD2. The CDR3 totals 15 residues. With V trimmed by 2 bases and J by 3 bases, 2 bases remained unmatched. From germline, CDR1 is KGHDR and CDR2 SFDVKD.

This clone appeared a single time. This chain uses TRBV5-4 with TRBJ1-2; no firm D call. The CDR3 covers 13 residues. V was trimmed by 3 bases and J by 6 bases, leaving 12 bases between them. Germline V lookup: CDR1 SGHNT, CDR2 YYREEE (reference sequence). The CDR3 region is CASSSELLNGYTF. CDR3 bases: TGTGCCAGCAGCTCCGAACTACTTAATGGCTACACCTTC.

V usage is TRBV30 and J usage is TRBJ1-5, with a weak D call TRBD1 (5 bases). Germline V gene data show CDR1 as GTSNPN and CDR2 as SVGIG (reference sequence). The CDR3 runs 13 residues. V lost 5 bases and J lost 3, with 11 bases in between. CDR3 DNA: TGTGCCTGGGCGACAGCGATCAATCAGCCCCAGCATTTT. This translates into CAWATAINQPQHF.